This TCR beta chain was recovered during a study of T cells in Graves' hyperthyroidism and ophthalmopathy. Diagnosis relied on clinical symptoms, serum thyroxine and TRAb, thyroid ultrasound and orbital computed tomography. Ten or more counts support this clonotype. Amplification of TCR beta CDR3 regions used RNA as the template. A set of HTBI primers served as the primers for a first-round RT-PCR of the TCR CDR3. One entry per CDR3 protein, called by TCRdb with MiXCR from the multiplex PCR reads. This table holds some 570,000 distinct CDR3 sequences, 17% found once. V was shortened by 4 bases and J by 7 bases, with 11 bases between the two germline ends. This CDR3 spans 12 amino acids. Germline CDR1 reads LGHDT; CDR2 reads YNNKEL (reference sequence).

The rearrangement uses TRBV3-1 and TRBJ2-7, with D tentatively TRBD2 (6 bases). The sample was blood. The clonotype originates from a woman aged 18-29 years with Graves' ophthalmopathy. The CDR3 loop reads CASSLLAREQYF. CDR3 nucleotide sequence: TGTGCCAGCAGCCTGCTAGCGAGAGAGCAGTACTTC.